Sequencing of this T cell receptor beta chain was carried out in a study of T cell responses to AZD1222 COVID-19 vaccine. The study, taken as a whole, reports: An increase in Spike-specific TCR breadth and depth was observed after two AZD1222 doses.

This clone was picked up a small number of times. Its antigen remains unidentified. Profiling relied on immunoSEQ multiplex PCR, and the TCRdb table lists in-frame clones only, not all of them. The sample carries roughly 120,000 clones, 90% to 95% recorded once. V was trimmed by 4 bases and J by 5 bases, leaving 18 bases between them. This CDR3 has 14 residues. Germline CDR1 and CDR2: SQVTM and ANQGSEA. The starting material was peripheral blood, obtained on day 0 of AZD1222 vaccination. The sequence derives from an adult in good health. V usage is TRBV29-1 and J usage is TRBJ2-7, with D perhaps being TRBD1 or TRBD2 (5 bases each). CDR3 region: CSVVRAGIFDEQYF. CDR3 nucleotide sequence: TGCAGCGTTGTGAGGGCAGGGATCTTTGACGAGCAGTACTTC.